This TCR beta chain was recovered during a study of blood T cell repertoires in COVID-19. In the study overall: The samples span acute and convalescent COVID-19 from the United States, Italy and Spain.

Per the study methods: Reference gene primers were amplified, and this amplification served to estimate nucleated cell counts. Sequencing was performed with immunoSEQ multiplex PCR; in TCRdb, only in-frame clones are kept and a portion is missing. The V and J calls and clone size come from that table; D and trimming were worked out from the DNA. In the table there are roughly 56,000 clones, 85% to 90% of which are singletons. V lost 6 bases and J 4 bases, leaving 17 bases between the germline ends. CDR3 length: 14 residues. In germline, CDR1 is SGHRS, CDR2 YFSETQ. V and J are TRBV5-1 and TRBJ2-7; possible D gene TRBD1, 6 bases. The source of this sequence is a human donor in a cohort sampled during active COVID-19. Input material: peripheral blood. CDR3 region: CASTPGTSDYEQYF. The CDR3 nucleotides are TGCGCCAGCACCCCCGGGACAAGCGATTACGAGCAGTACTTC.